This T cell receptor beta chain derives from a study of spatial heterogeneity in lung cancer. Looking at the study overall: Every unique TCR and UMI combination, on average, appeared more than ten times in raw reads. Study-level findings and limits: Expanded tumor TCRs that were ubiquitous appeared in blood more at resection than follow-up.

The sample's time point: blood at routine non-recurrence follow-up after resection. No cells were sorted before sequencing. The whole RNA sequenced was extracted from tumor, nontumor lung or frozen PBMC. Via MiXCR, TCRdb re-called the 5' RACE reads, giving one row per CDR3 protein. The sample holds about 120,000 distinct CDR3 sequences; 9% to 15% are singletons and the top ten take roughly 17%. With respect to this clonotype: Its antigen is still unknown.

Germline CDR1 is SGHRS and CDR2 is YFSETQ. The CDR3 spans 16 residues. After removal of 2 bases from V and 2 bases from J, the junction contained 8 bases not matched to a gene. V is TRBV5-1 and J is TRBJ2-3; 7 bases map to TRBD2. Sample: PBMCs, taken at follow-up. The clonotype comes from a male donor with early-stage non-small cell lung cancer. CDR3 sequence reads: CASSLGAGFDTDTQYF. CDR3 sequence (DNA): TGCGCCAGCAGCTTAGGAGCGGGGTTTGACACAGATACGCAGTATTTT.